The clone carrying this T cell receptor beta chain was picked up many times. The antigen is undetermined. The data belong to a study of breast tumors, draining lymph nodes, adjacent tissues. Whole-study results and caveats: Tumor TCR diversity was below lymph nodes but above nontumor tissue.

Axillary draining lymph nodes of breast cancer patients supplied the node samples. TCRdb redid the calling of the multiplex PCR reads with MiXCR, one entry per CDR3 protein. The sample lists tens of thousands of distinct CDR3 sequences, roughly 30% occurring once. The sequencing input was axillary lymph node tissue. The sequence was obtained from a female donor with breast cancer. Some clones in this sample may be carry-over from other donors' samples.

The CDR3 DNA sequence: TGCGCCAGCAGCTTGGCATTAGCGGGAGGGCCAGGCACCGGGGAGCTGTTTTTT. Protein: CASSLALAGGPGTGELFF. The chain carries TRBV5-1 and TRBJ2-2; 11 bases are shared with TRBD2. After removal of 0 bases from V and 4 bases from J, the junction contained 8 bases not matched to a gene. This CDR3 has 18 amino acids. Germline V gene lookup returns CDR1 SGHRS and CDR2 YFSETQ.